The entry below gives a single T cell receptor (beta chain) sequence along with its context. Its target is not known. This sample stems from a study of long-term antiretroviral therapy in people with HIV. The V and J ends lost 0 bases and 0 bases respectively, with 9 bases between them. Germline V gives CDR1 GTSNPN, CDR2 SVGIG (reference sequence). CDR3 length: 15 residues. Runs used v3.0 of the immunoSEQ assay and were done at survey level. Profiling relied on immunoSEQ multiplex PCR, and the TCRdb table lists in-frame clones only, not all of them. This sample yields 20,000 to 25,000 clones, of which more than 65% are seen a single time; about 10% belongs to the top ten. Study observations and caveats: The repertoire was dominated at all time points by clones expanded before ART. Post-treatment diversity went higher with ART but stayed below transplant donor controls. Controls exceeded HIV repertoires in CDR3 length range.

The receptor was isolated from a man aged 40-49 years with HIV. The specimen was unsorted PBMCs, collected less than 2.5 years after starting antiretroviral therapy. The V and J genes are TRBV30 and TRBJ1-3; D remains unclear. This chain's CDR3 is CAWSVLGNSGNTIYF. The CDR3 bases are TGTGCCTGGAGTGTACTCGGGAACTCTGGAAACACCATATATTTT.